This TCR beta chain was captured by sequencing in a study of cytomegalovirus exposure and HLA in healthy donors. Study conclusions and caveats: Exclusion as indistinguishable affected some V segments, including TRBV6-2 and TRBV6-3. The study reported that TCR beta sequences accurately predicted HLA-A and HLA-B alleles in most subjects.

In regard to this clone: Its antigen is unidentified.

Looked up from germline, CDR1 is SGHNT and CDR2 is YENEEA. There are 16 residues in the CDR3. V lost 2 bases and J lost 4; bases outside the gene matches: 5. The PCR contained 60 Vbeta and 13 Jbeta primers. TCRdb keeps only in-frame clones here, not all; method: immunoSEQ multiplex PCR. There are some 100,000 clones in the sample; almost 75% occur only once, and approximately 8.4% lies in the top ten. The source of this sequence is a man in his forties or fifties in good health and CMV-seronegative. Sequencing used PBMCs. V is TRBV11-3 and J is TRBJ2-2; 9 bases agree with TRBD1. The CDR3 nucleotides read TGTGCCAGCAGCTTAAACCCGGGACAGGGCACCGGGGAGCTGTTTTTT. It encodes CASSLNPGQGTGELFF.